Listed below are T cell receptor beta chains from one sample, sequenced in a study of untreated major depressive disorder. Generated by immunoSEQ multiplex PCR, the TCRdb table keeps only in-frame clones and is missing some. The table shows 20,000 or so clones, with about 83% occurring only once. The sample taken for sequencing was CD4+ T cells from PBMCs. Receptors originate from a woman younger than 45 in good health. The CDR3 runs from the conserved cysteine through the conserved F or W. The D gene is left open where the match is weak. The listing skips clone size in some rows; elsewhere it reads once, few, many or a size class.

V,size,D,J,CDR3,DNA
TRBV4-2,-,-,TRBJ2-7,CASSKEQGYEQYF,TGTGCCAGCAGCAAAGAACAGGGCTACGAGCAGTACTTC
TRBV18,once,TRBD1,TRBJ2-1,CASSPAQGARNEQFF,TGTGCCAGCTCACCTGCGCAGGGGGCGAGGAATGAGCAGTTCTTC
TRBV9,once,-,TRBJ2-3,CASSPGPYTDTQYF,TGTGCCAGCAGCCCCGGACCGTACACAGATACGCAGTATTTT
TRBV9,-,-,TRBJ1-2,CASSRDTNYGYTF,TGTGCCAGCAGCCGGGACACTAACTATGGCTACACCTTC
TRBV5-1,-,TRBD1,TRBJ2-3,CASSVGQPRSTDTQYF,TGCGCCAGCAGCGTGGGACAGCCCCGTAGCACAGATACGCAGTATTTT
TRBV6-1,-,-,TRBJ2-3,CASSGGWDVSSTDTQYF,TGTGCCAGCAGTGGAGGTTGGGACGTTTCTAGCACAGATACGCAGTATTTT
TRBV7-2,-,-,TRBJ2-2,CASSPSSRSGSLGELFF,TGTGCCAGCAGCCCTAGCTCTCGTAGCGGAAGCTTGGGGGAGCTGTTTTTT
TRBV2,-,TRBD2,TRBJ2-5,CASSDTGTRSQETQYF,TGTGCCAGCAGTGATACCGGGACTAGGAGCCAAGAGACCCAGTACTTC
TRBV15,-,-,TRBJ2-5,CATSRGLAQETQYF,TGTGCCACCAGCAGAGGGCTAGCCCAAGAGACCCAGTACTTC
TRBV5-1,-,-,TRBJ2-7,CASSLEGTSYEQYF,TGCGCCAGCAGCTTGGAAGGGACAAGCTACGAGCAGTACTTC
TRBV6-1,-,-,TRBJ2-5,CASSFQQDLQETQYF,TGTGCCAGCAGCTTCCAACAGGACCTCCAAGAGACCCAGTACTTC
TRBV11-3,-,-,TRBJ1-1,CASGVNTEAFF,TGTGCCAGCGGAGTGAACACTGAAGCTTTCTTT
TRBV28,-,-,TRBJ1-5,CASSPTEQPQHF,TGTGCCAGCAGTCCAACAGAGCAGCCCCAGCATTTT
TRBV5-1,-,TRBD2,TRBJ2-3,CASSLGLAGASPDTQYF,TGCGCCAGCAGCTTAGGACTAGCGGGAGCTTCCCCAGATACGCAGTATTTT
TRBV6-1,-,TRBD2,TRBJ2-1,CASSAGLAGGSGTRREQFF,TGTGCCAGCAGTGCGGGACTAGCGGGAGGCTCGGGGACCCGGCGGGAGCAGTTCTTC
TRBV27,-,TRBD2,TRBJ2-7,CASSSLGTSGYEQYF,TGTGCCAGCAGTTCGCTAGGGACTAGCGGCTACGAGCAGTACTTC
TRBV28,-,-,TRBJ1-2,CASSLPQDGYTF,TGTGCCAGCAGTTTGCCCCAAGATGGCTACACCTTC